A single sample is the source of the 14 T cell receptor beta chains below, sequenced in a study of control samples from healthy donors and cancer patients. The protocol was immunoSEQ multiplex PCR, while the TCRdb copy is restricted to in-frame clones and leaves out a portion. The table lists approximately 130,000 clones, around 86% of them singletons. Sequenced sample: blood. These receptors were collected from a man in his forties in good health.

The chain recombines TRBV6-6 with TRBJ1-4, with TRBD1 as a possible D gene (5 bases). The CDR3 runs to 15 residues. Germline assignment: CDR1 MNHNY and CDR2 SVGAGI (reference sequence). With 2 bases removed from V and 5 bases from J, the gap between germline ends came to 12 bases. CDR3: CASSYGGTENEKLFF. The CDR3 region has the DNA TGTGCCAGCAGTTACGGGGGTACGGAAAATGAAAAACTGTTTTTT.

The chain links TRBV4-3 to TRBJ1-2; 9 bases are shared with TRBD1. Germline V gene lookup returns CDR1 LGHNA and CDR2 YSLEER. The CDR3 totals 14 residues. The J segment lost 4 bases and the V segment lost 4 bases, leaving 4 bases of the junction unmatched. The CDR3 is CASSRGGQGYGYTF. DNA for the CDR3: TGCGCCAGCAGCCGGGGGGGACAGGGCTATGGCTACACCTTC.

This sequence joins TRBV5-4 and TRBJ2-5; no definite D call. The CDR3 runs to 14 residues. V shed 0 bases and J shed 5 bases, with 11 bases lying between them. Germline V gene lookup returns CDR1 SGHNT and CDR2 YYREEE (reference sequence). Here the CDR3 reads CASSLDEVLETQYF. Written as DNA, the CDR3 is TGTGCCAGCAGCTTGGATGAGGTCCTCGAGACCCAGTACTTC.

This chain joins TRBV2 and TRBJ2-2; D possibly matches TRBD1 or TRBD2 (5 bases each). CDR1 and CDR2 (germline): SNHLY, FYNNEI. The CDR3 totals 12 residues. V lost 8 bases and J 3 bases, leaving 7 bases between the germline ends. CDR3 nucleotide sequence: TGTGCCAGCCGAGGGGACACCGGGGAGCTGTTTTTT. Protein sequence: CASRGDTGELFF.

This clone occurred once. The V gene is TRBV30, the J gene TRBJ2-1; TRBD2 matches at 8 bases. The germline V gene has CDR1 GTSNPN and CDR2 SVGIG (reference sequence). The J segment lost 6 bases and the V segment lost 3 bases, leaving 13 bases of the junction unmatched. CDR3 length: 16 residues. The CDR3 here is CAWRTSARAAFNEQFF. Written as DNA, the CDR3 is TGTGCCTGGAGGACTAGCGCCAGGGCGGCTTTCAATGAGCAGTTCTTC.

The genes are TRBV6-2 or TRBV6-3 and TRBJ1-5; weak D call: TRBD1 (5 bases). Between the trimmed V and J ends, which lost 2 bases and 2 bases, there was a span of 10 bases. Germline V gene data show CDR1 as MNHEY and CDR2 as SVGEGT. The CDR3 has 15 amino acids. CDR3 nucleotides: TGTGCCAGCAGTTACCAGGGAGTCGGCAATCAGCCCCAGCATTTT. Its protein is CASSYQGVGNQPQHF.

This clone has a handful of counts. V and J are TRBV6-5 and TRBJ2-7; TRBD1 matches at 8 bases. Germline CDR1 MNHEY, CDR2 SVGAGI. With V trimmed by 6 bases and J by 5 bases, 9 bases remained unmatched. The CDR3 is made up of 14 amino acids. CDR3 loop: CASSPGTGKNEQYF. CDR3 nucleotide sequence: TGTGCCAGCAGCCCAGGGACAGGTAAAAACGAGCAGTACTTC.

This sequence joins TRBV24-1 and TRBJ2-1; 12 nucleotides line up with TRBD2. The germline gives CDR1 KGHDR, CDR2 SFDVKD. The CDR3 extends over 15 amino acids. Trimming at V came to 5 bases and at J to 10 bases, leaving 8 bases not matched to a gene. The CDR3 DNA reads as TGTGCCACCAGTGGCGCTAGCGGGGGGGCTTGGGAGCAGTTCTTC. It encodes CATSGASGGAWEQFF.

This clone was detected a few times. The rearrangement links TRBV5-5 to TRBJ1-5, with D unresolved. CDR3 size: 15 residues. V was pared by 0 bases and J by 1 base, with 8 bases between. CDR1 is SGHKS, CDR2 YYEKEE, per germline (reference sequence). The CDR3 nucleotides read TGTGCCAGCAGCTTGGCCGTCACGAGCAATCAGCCCCAGCATTTT. It encodes CASSLAVTSNQPQHF.

The chain joins TRBV7-9 to TRBJ2-5, with no clear D. CDR3 size: 14 residues. Germline-derived CDR1 and CDR2 are SEHNR and FQNEAQ (reference sequence). Trimming took off 5 bases at V and 1 base at J, with 11 bases between the two ends. For the CDR3, the DNA is TGTGCCAGCAGCATTGGACGGACCCAAGAGACCCAGTACTTC. Protein sequence: CASSIGRTQETQYF.

V usage is TRBV9 and J usage is TRBJ2-1; D call uncertain. The ends were cut back, 2 bases at V and 9 bases at J, with 21 bases in the middle. The CDR3 sequence is 16 residues long. Germline V gene sequence: CDR1 SGDLS, CDR2 YYNGEE. CDR3 in DNA: TGTGCCAGCAGCGTTCTCGGACCCCCAGATAACGGTGAGCAGTTCTTC. Amino acids: CASSVLGPPDNGEQFF. Combining the CDR3 with reference TRBV9 and TRBJ2-1 gives the whole variable domain DSGVTQTPKHLITATGQRVTLRCSPRSGDLSVYWYQQSLDQGLQFLIQYYNGEERAKGNILERFSAQQFPDLHSELNLSSLELGDSALYFCASSVLGPPDNGEQFFGPGTRLTVL.

The J gene is TRBJ2-6, the V gene TRBV7-2; TRBD1 matches at 8 bases. V lost 5 bases to trimming and J lost 4 bases; unmatched junction nucleotides: 4. Germline CDR1 reads SGHTA; CDR2 reads FQGNSA. This CDR3 region has 15 residues. CDR3 region: CASSLQGGGANVLTF. CDR3 bases: TGTGCCAGCAGCCTACAGGGGGGAGGGGCCAACGTCCTGACTTTC.

The rearrangement joins TRBV4-3 to TRBJ1-5, with D unresolved. CDR3 size: 14 residues. Germline-derived CDR1 and CDR2 are LGHNA and YSLEER. With 0 bases removed from V and 6 bases from J, the gap between germline ends came to 9 bases. Here the CDR3 reads CASSQDVTTQPQHF. Written as DNA, the CDR3 is TGCGCCAGCAGCCAAGATGTCACAACTCAGCCCCAGCATTTT.

The rearrangement uses TRBV2 and TRBJ2-4; 9 nucleotides line up with TRBD1. The CDR3 spans 15 residues. Germline V CDR1 and CDR2: SNHLY, FYNNEI. V shed 6 bases, J shed 5 bases, and the junction held 8 bases outside the gene matches. For the CDR3, the DNA is TGTGCCAGCAGCGCCGACAGGGGGAGCCAAAACATTCAGTACTTC. It yields the protein CASSADRGSQNIQYF.